This TCR beta chain comes out of a study of blood T cell repertoires in COVID-19. Study-level background: Sources were T cells, B-cell-depleted T cells, or PBMCs; the material itself was cDNA or gDNA.

Generated by immunoSEQ multiplex PCR, the TCRdb table keeps only in-frame clones and is missing some. This table has more than 95,000 clones, 82% appearing once. The origin of this receptor is a man in his 60s with acute or convalescent COVID-19. The source material was peripheral blood.

CDR3 residues: CASSDSAGRTYEQYF. In DNA form, the CDR3 reads TGTGCCAGCAGTGATTCCGCAGGCCGCACGTACGAGCAGTACTTC. V gene TRBV6-1 combines with J gene TRBJ2-7; D is uncertain. Germline V gene lookup returns CDR1 MNHNS and CDR2 SASEGT. V was pared by 3 bases and J by 4 bases, with 16 bases between. The CDR3 is made up of 15 amino acids.